This is a list of T cell receptor beta chains from one sample in a study of T cells in Graves' hyperthyroidism and ophthalmopathy. One entry per CDR3 protein results from TCRdb running MiXCR on the multiplex PCR reads. This table has over 250,000 distinct CDR3 sequences, 25% to 30% appearing once. The sequenced material came from blood. These receptor sequences come from a man aged 35 to 55 with Graves' hyperthyroidism that later progressed to Graves' ophthalmopathy. Both conserved end residues are part of each CDR3. D genes are given only for firm matches. Some rows mark clone size as missing; the rest say once, few, many or name a class of expanded clone.

-,TRBJ2-5,-,TRBV11-2,CASSFSGTGARETQYF,TGTGCCAGCAGCTTCAGTGGGACGGGGGCTCGAGAGACCCAGTACTTC
TRBD2,TRBJ2-7,few,TRBV12-3/TRBV12-4,CASSRGLAGEYEQYF,TGTGCCAGCAGTCGAGGACTAGCGGGAGAGTACGAGCAGTACTTC
TRBD1,TRBJ2-7,few,TRBV5-1,CASSSTGTGFSYEQYF,TGCGCCAGCAGCTCAACCGGGACAGGGTTCTCCTACGAGCAGTACTTC
-,TRBJ1-1,many,TRBV28,CASRTGTHENTEAFF,TGTGCCAGCAGGACCGGGACCCATGAGAACACTGAAGCTTTCTTT
-,TRBJ2-5,many,TRBV12-3/TRBV12-4,CASASPWGTQYF,TGTGCCAGTGCTAGCCCCTGGGGGACCCAGTACTTC
TRBD2,TRBJ2-7,-,TRBV10-3,CATSGTGEFAEQYF,TGTGCCACCAGCGGGACTGGGGAGTTTGCCGAGCAGTACTTC
-,TRBJ2-7,-,TRBV5-8,CASSFALGEQYF,TGTGCCAGCAGCTTCGCCCTTGGTGAGCAGTACTTC
-,TRBJ1-5,many,TRBV15,CATSRDQGISNQPQHF,TGTGCCACCAGCAGAGATCAGGGGATCAGCAATCAGCCCCAGCATTTT
-,TRBJ1-2,once,TRBV6-1,CASGPVDGYTF,TGTGCCAGTGGGCCCGTGGATGGCTACACCTTC
TRBD2,TRBJ2-7,many,TRBV6-1,CASSPGTSGISYYEQYF,TGTGCCAGCAGCCCCGGGACTAGCGGAATTTCTTACTACGAGCAGTACTTC
-,TRBJ2-6,many,TRBV12-3/TRBV12-4,CASSCGPVYSDSGANVLTF,TGTGCCAGCAGTTGTGGTCCGGTATACAGTGACTCTGGGGCCAACGTCCTGACTTTC
-,TRBJ1-6,many,TRBV7-9,CASSLGSRDSPLHF,TGTGCCAGCAGCTTAGGCTCCAGGGATTCACCCCTCCACTTT
TRBD1,TRBJ1-1,-,TRBV12-3/TRBV12-4,CASSLRTGWYTEAFF,TGTGCCAGCAGTTTAAGGACAGGGTGGTACACTGAAGCTTTCTTT
TRBD2,TRBJ2-2,few,TRBV5-1,CASSVGLAGGIGELFF,TGCGCCAGCAGCGTGGGACTAGCGGGAGGGATCGGGGAGCTGTTTTTT
-,TRBJ1-6,many,TRBV7-2,CASIQGSISVSPLHF,TGTGCCAGCATCCAGGGGAGTATTAGTGTTTCACCCCTCCACTTT
TRBD1,TRBJ2-5,once,TRBV6-5,CASSYPSGQGSETQYF,TGTGCCAGCAGTTACCCCTCCGGACAGGGGTCGGAGACCCAGTACTTC
-,TRBJ2-7,many,TRBV12-3/TRBV12-4,CASSPRGVGFEQYF,TGTGCCAGCAGTCCCCGCGGGGTAGGGTTCGAGCAGTACTTC
TRBD1,TRBJ2-5,-,TRBV15,CATSQRTGVGQETQYF,TGTGCCACCAGCCAGCGGACAGGGGTTGGCCAAGAGACCCAGTACTTC
-,TRBJ1-2,-,TRBV28,CASSLLRSNYGYTF,TGTGCCAGCAGTTTATTACGCAGCAACTATGGCTACACCTTC